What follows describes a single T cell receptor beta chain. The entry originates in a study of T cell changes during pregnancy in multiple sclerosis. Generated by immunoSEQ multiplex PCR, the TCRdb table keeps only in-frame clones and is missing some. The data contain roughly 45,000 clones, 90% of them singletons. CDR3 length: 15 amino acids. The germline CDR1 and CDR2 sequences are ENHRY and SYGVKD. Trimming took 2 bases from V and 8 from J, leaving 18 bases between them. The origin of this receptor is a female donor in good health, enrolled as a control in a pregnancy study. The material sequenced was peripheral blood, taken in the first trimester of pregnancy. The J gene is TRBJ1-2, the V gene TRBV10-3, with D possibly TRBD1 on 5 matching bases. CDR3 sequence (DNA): TGTGCCATCAGTGAGCTGGAGGGCAGGGAGAAAGGCTACACCTTC. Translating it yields CAISELEGREKGYTF.